These T cell receptor beta chains were read from a single sample in a study of cytomegalovirus exposure and HLA in healthy donors. Only in-frame clones appear in the TCRdb table, and some are missing; sequencing was by immunoSEQ multiplex PCR. This sample has about 160,000 clones, with 84% found just once. Material for sequencing was PBMCs. Every receptor here comes from a young man in good health and CMV-seronegative. Each CDR3 is given with its conserved first and last residue. A D gene is named only where the DNA matches it firmly. For some rows the clone size is stated as once, few or many, or as a class when expanded; others skip it.

j_call d_call v_call clone_size cdr3_nt cdr3_aa
TRBJ2-7 . TRBV6-1 . TGTGCCAGCAGTGTTACGGGCTACGAGCAGTACTTC CASSVTGYEQYF
TRBJ2-1 TRBD2 TRBV7-8 . TGTGCCAGCAGCCGCGACATTAGCGGGGCGGGGTCCTACAATGAGCAGTTCTTC CASSRDISGAGSYNEQFF
TRBJ2-5 . TRBV27 . TGTGCCAGCTCCTTAGAGGCAGGGCGTTGGCAAGAGACCCAGTACTTC CASSLEAGRWQETQYF
TRBJ2-3 TRBD2 TRBV4-3 . TGCGCCAGCAGCCAAGCGTCCGTAGCGGGAGGGCCCGGTACGCAGTATTTT CASSQASVAGGPGTQYF
TRBJ2-7 TRBD2 TRBV6-1 . TGTGCCAGCAGTGCGGGGACTAGCGGGGGGCGCGAGCAGTACTTC CASSAGTSGGREQYF
TRBJ1-4 . TRBV27 . TGTGCCAGCAGGCCGTGGCAGAATGAAAAACTGTTTTTT CASRPWQNEKLFF
TRBJ2-7 . TRBV28 few TGTGCCAGCAATTCCGGGACGGGAGCCTACGAGCAGTACTTC CASNSGTGAYEQYF
TRBJ2-3 TRBD2 TRBV6-4 . TGTGCCAGCAGTGACTCGGGGGGGGGCACAGATACGCAGTATTTT CASSDSGGGTDTQYF
TRBJ1-1 . TRBV7-9 . TGTGCCAGCAGCTTTTCGGGAGGGGGGTTTGAAGCTTTCTTT CASSFSGGGFEAFF
TRBJ1-2 TRBD1 TRBV27 . TGTGCCAGCAGTTGGAGGACAGGGGGTAACTATGGCTACACCTTC CASSWRTGGNYGYTF
TRBJ2-7 TRBD2 TRBV29-1 . TGCAGCGTTGAATTCGGGACTACTTCCTACGAGCAGTACTTC CSVEFGTTSYEQYF
TRBJ1-5 . TRBV15 . TGTGCCACCAGCCGGTTAACCTTAATGGATCAGCCCCAGCATTTT CATSRLTLMDQPQHF
TRBJ2-7 . TRBV21-1 . TGTGCCAGCACCGAGGTCTTCGGGGACAGGGCTTCCTACGAGCAGTACTTC CASTEVFGDRASYEQYF
TRBJ1-4 . TRBV5-6 . TGTGCCAGCAGCTTGGACATTAATAATGAAAAACTGTTTTTT CASSLDINNEKLFF